This entry is about one TCR beta chain. Its antigen remains unidentified. Germline assignment: CDR1 SGHRS and CDR2 YFSETQ. V was trimmed by 4 bases and J by 5 bases, leaving 12 bases between them. The CDR3 covers 14 residues. The table came from immunoSEQ multiplex PCR; TCRdb's copy has only in-frame clones and leaves some out. The table has approximately 89,000 clones, about 86% seen once. This sample stems from a study of T cell responses to AZD1222 COVID-19 vaccine. General study points: Clonal diversity was possibly underestimated, and the donors were mostly white British, with more females.

The specimen comprised peripheral blood, sampled 28 days after the second AZD1222 dose. This TCR was recovered from an adult who received the AZD1222 COVID-19 vaccine. The V and J genes are TRBV5-1 and TRBJ2-2, with D perhaps matching TRBD1 (6 bases). CDR3 amino acids: CASSPDRSTGELFF. CDR3 in DNA: TGCGCCAGCAGCCCGGACAGATCTACCGGGGAGCTGTTTTTT.